These 17 T cell receptor beta chains were sequenced from one sample in a study of blood T cells in healthy people across ages. The second PCR ran roughly 6 to 11 cycles with a sample-barcoded 5' primer and J-beta primers. In TCRdb, the 5' RACE reads were re-called with MiXCR into one record per CDR3 protein. The sample holds 750,000 to 850,000 distinct CDR3 sequences, 25% seen once. A further study also used this sample, focusing on T cells of mothers and their children.

Sequenced: blood. The receptors were sampled from a boy aged 5 to 17 in good health.

This clonotype was picked up a small number of times. This chain links TRBV9 with TRBJ1-6; D gene unclear. Trimming took off 3 bases at V and 11 bases at J, with 18 bases between the two ends. The CDR3 covers 15 residues. CDR1 is SGDLS and CDR2 is YYNGEE in the germline V gene. CDR3 residues: CASSDSETSFPPLHF. The CDR3 DNA is TGTGCCAGCAGCGATTCGGAGACGTCGTTTCCACCCCTCCACTTT.

This clonotype came up a few times. The chain has TRBV7-2 and TRBJ2-2; D is unresolved. Germline values: CDR1 SGHTA, CDR2 FQGNSA. This CDR3 is built from 14 residues. The V and J ends lost 1 base and 7 bases respectively, with 10 bases between them. In DNA form, the CDR3 reads TGTGCCAGCAGCTTAGAGGATTACTTCGGGGAGCTGTTTTTT. This sequence encodes CASSLEDYFGELFF.

This chain uses TRBV20-1 with TRBJ2-1, with 10 bases that match TRBD2. The V gene end was trimmed by 6 bases and the J gene end by 5 bases; junction bases not matched to a gene: 4. CDR1 and CDR2 (germline): DFQATT, SNEGSKA (reference sequence). The CDR3 covers 13 residues. Here the CDR3 reads CSALGLADNEQFF. In nucleotides, the CDR3 is TGCAGTGCCCTCGGACTAGCGGACAATGAGCAGTTCTTC.

CDR3 nucleotide sequence: TGCAGCGTTGAAACTCGAGGCAGAATGAACACTGAAGCTTTCTTT. As protein: CSVETRGRMNTEAFF. The chain joins TRBV29-1 to TRBJ1-1, with D unclear. V was clipped by 2 bases and J by 0 bases, with 13 bases between them. This CDR3 is 15 amino acids long. In germline, CDR1 is SQVTM, CDR2 ANQGSEA.

Concerning this clonotype itself: The junction shows a germline mismatch at one end, possibly a read error. The chain links TRBV9 to TRBJ2-1, with D tentatively TRBD1 or TRBD2 (5 bases each). Germline V lookup: CDR1 SGDLS, CDR2 YYNGEE. CDR3 length equals 15 residues. The CDR3 region is CAGSRGSGSYNEQFF. CDR3 nucleotides: TGTGCCGGCAGTCGGGGATCAGGGAGCTACAATGAGCAGTTCTTC.

The chain links TRBV29-1 to TRBJ2-7; 7 bases are a match to TRBD2. The J call is doubtful: the DNA matches TRBJ2-5 better. Per germline, CDR1 SQVTM and CDR2 ANQGSEA. The length of the CDR3 is 12 residues. The CDR3 region has the DNA TGCAGCGTTGGGGCGGGAGTAGGGACCCAGTACTTC. Its protein is CSVGAGVGTQYF.

This clonotype was detected a few times. The chain recombines TRBV6-2 or TRBV6-3 with TRBJ2-1; 7 bases line up with TRBD2. Germline V lookup: CDR1 MNHEY, CDR2 SVGEGT. V gave up 3 bases and J gave up 0 bases; unmatched junction bases: 5. The CDR3 has 16 residues. The CDR3 spells CASSYSGRSSYNEQFF. CDR3 nucleotide sequence: TGTGCCAGCAGTTATTCCGGGAGGAGCTCCTACAATGAGCAGTTCTTC.

In its sample, this clonotype was seen a few times. Compared with germline, one end of the junction differs, possibly owing to a read error. The chain recombines TRBV29-1 with TRBJ2-5; no firm D call. CDR3 size: 12 residues. Germline CDR1 reads SQVTM; CDR2 reads ANQGSEA. This CDR3 reads CSVAAGREAQYF. For the CDR3, the DNA is TGCAGCGTTGCCGCAGGACGAGAGGCCCAGTACTTC.

The chain carries TRBV4-2 and TRBJ2-3, with TRBD1 matching 8 bases. There are 14 residues in the CDR3. Germline CDR1 reads LGHNA; CDR2 reads YNFKEQ. V lost 3 bases, J lost 3 bases, and 2 bases stayed unmatched. CDR3 residues: CASSHDRGTDTQYF. CDR3 nucleotide sequence: TGTGCCAGCAGCCATGACAGGGGAACAGATACGCAGTATTTT.

Turning to this clonotype: This could be a read error, since a much larger clone is one nucleotide away. This chain connects TRBV12-3 or TRBV12-4 to TRBJ2-6; D remains unclear. This CDR3 has 13 residues. Trimming cost V 8 bases and J 1 base, with 6 bases left between them. The CDR3, as DNA: TGTGCCAGCGGGTATTCTGGGGCCAACGTCCTGACTTTC. It specifies CASGYSGANVLTF.

CDR3 amino acids: CASSSGTGRMETQYF. CDR3 DNA: TGCGCCAGCAGCAGCGGGACAGGGCGGATGGAGACCCAGTACTTC. V usage is TRBV4-1 and J usage is TRBJ2-5; 9 bases are a match to TRBD1. The CDR3 loop spans 15 amino acids. The germline CDR1 and CDR2 sequences are MGHRA and YSYEKL. V shed 5 bases and J 5 bases; nucleotides not matched to a gene: 9.

Many counts were recorded for this clonotype. The rearrangement joins TRBV28 to TRBJ2-7, with D possibly being TRBD2 (5 bases). Germline values: CDR1 MDHEN, CDR2 SYDVKM. The CDR3 loop spans 12 amino acids. The ends were cut back, 2 bases at V and 5 bases at J, with 7 bases in the middle. The CDR3 bases are TGTGCCAGCAGTTTACCCGGGAACGAGCAGTACTTC. Amino acids: CASSLPGNEQYF.

This clonotype was seen only a few times. This chain links TRBV7-2 with TRBJ1-1; D may be TRBD1 (6 bases). With 5 bases removed from V and 3 bases from J, the gap between germline ends came to 13 bases. This CDR3 has 14 residues. CDR1 and CDR2 (germline): SGHTA, FQGNSA. The CDR3 DNA is TGTGCCAGCAGCCCCCGATACAGGGACACTGAAGCTTTCTTT. It codes for CASSPRYRDTEAFF.

The chain links TRBV27 to TRBJ2-7; 9 nucleotides line up with TRBD2. The CDR3 runs 15 residues. Germline CDR1 MNHEY, CDR2 SMNVEV (reference sequence). V lost 5 bases to trimming and J lost 2 bases; unmatched junction nucleotides: 7. The CDR3 loop reads CASSVGLARTYEQYF. CDR3 nucleotides: TGTGCCAGCAGTGTAGGACTAGCGAGAACCTACGAGCAGTACTTC.

V and J are TRBV2 and TRBJ2-1; D is perhaps TRBD2 (7 bases). Germline CDR1 and CDR2: SNHLY and FYNNEI. V lost 10 bases, J lost 8 bases, and 18 bases lay in between. This CDR3 region has 13 residues. CDR3 region: CATGGGFDDEQFF. CDR3 nucleotides: TGTGCCACGGGGGGCGGATTTGACGATGAGCAGTTCTTC.

This clonotype has just a few counts. This sequence joins TRBV9 and TRBJ2-7; tentatively, D is TRBD1 (5 bases). Germline V gives CDR1 SGDLS, CDR2 YYNGEE. CDR3 length equals 14 residues. The V end lost 1 base, the J end lost 1 base, and 9 bases lay between the germline ends. The chain's CDR3 is CASSVSGLSYEQYF. Written as DNA, the CDR3 is TGTGCCAGCAGCGTATCAGGGTTGTCCTACGAGCAGTACTTC.

The V and J genes are TRBV20-1 and TRBJ1-1; D might be TRBD1 (5 bases). Germline V lookup: CDR1 DFQATT, CDR2 SNEGSKA (reference sequence). This CDR3 is built from 14 residues. Trimming pared 6 bases from V and 0 bases from J, leaving 14 bases between. Here the CDR3 DNA reads TGCAGTGCCCCGGACACGGGCATGAACACTGAAGCTTTCTTT. Translated, it gives CSAPDTGMNTEAFF.